These 24 T cell receptor beta chains were sequenced from one sample in a study of T cell clonotyping in hematopoietic cell transplantation. Time point meaning: recipient sample about 28 days before transplant, after cytoreduction. Profiling relied on immunoSEQ multiplex PCR, and the TCRdb table lists in-frame clones only, not all of them. The sample has over 15,000 clones, approximately 75% seen once. This sample comprised peripheral blood mononuclear cells, obtained before stem cell transplant. The receptors were gathered from a man in his sixties with acute myeloid leukemia. Some clones in this sample may be carry-over from other donors' samples.

This clone was seen a few times. This rearrangement joins TRBV7-8 to TRBJ1-1, with D tentatively TRBD1 (6 bases). Germline assignment: CDR1 SGHVS and CDR2 FQNEAQ. The CDR3 is 15 residues long. The V gene lost 5 bases and the J gene lost 1 base, with 14 bases spanning the gap. The CDR3, as DNA: TGTGCCAGCAGCCCCGGCCAGGGGAAGAACACTGAAGCTTTCTTT. This gives the protein CASSPGQGKNTEAFF. Full variable domain (outside the CDR3, taken from reference TRBV7-8 and TRBJ1-1): GAGVSQSPRYKVAKRGQDVALRCDPISGHVSLFWYQQALGQGPEFLTYFQNEAQLDKSGLPSDRFFAERPEGSVSTLKIQRTQQEDSAVYLCASSPGQGKNTEAFFGQGTRLTVV.

Concerning this clone: This may be a read error: a much more frequent sequence differs by one nucleotide. The chain joins TRBV29-1 to TRBJ1-1; TRBD1 agrees at 7 bases. The CDR3 consists of 10 residues. With V trimmed by 5 bases and J by 13 bases, 7 bases remained unmatched. Germline CDR1 reads SQVTM; CDR2 reads ANQGSEA. CDR3 region: CSVWDSAVFF. In nucleotides, the CDR3 is TGCAGCGTTTGGGACAGCGCGGTTTTCTTT.

J is TRBJ1-2 and V is TRBV30, with 8 bases that match TRBD1. Per the germline V gene, CDR1 is GTSNPN and CDR2 is SVGIG (reference sequence). The CDR3 runs 13 residues. V dropped 1 base and J dropped 8; count of bases not matched to a gene: 6. The CDR3 DNA is TGTGCCTGGAGTGCGGACAGGGTGCGGGGCTACACCTTC. Its protein product is CAWSADRVRGYTF.

This clone was counted only a few times. V is TRBV18 and J is TRBJ1-2, with TRBD1 identical over 8 bases. V gave up 3 bases and J gave up 12 bases; unmatched junction bases: 9. The CDR3 sequence is 13 residues long. From germline, CDR1 is KGHSH and CDR2 LQKENI. CDR3 residues: CASSPGDRKDNTF. The CDR3 nucleotides read TGTGCCAGCTCACCGGGGGACAGGAAGGACAACACCTTC.

CDR3 sequence (DNA): TGTGCCAGCAGTCCTACAGTTAATGAAAAACTGTTTTTT. Translated, it gives CASSPTVNEKLFF. The rearrangement uses TRBV11-3 and TRBJ1-4, with no clear D. The length of the CDR3 is 13 residues. Germline CDR1 is SGHNT and CDR2 is YENEEA. Trimming pared 6 bases from V and 4 bases from J, leaving 9 bases between.

This clone turned up a few times. This sequence joins TRBV29-1 and TRBJ2-5; TRBD2 matches at 7 bases. Germline CDR1 reads SQVTM; CDR2 reads ANQGSEA. CDR3 length: 12 residues. Losses at the gene ends were 7 bases for V and 7 bases for J; bases not matched to a gene: 9. DNA of the CDR3: TGCAGCGGTGGGGGACTACTAAGGACCCAGTACTTC. Protein product: CSGGGLLRTQYF.

The CDR3 nucleotides read TGTGCCAGCAGCTTAGCGGCCGAGCAGTACTTC. Amino acid sequence: CASSLAAEQYF. The chain carries TRBV7-2 and TRBJ2-7; D gene unclear. The CDR3 consists of 11 residues. V was shortened by 0 bases and J by 6 bases, with 3 bases between the two germline ends. The germline V gene has CDR1 SGHTA and CDR2 FQGNSA.

The V gene is TRBV28, the J gene TRBJ2-7, with no clear D. The ends were cut back, 11 bases at V and 2 bases at J, with 16 bases in the middle. CDR3 size: 13 residues. Germline values: CDR1 MDHEN, CDR2 SYDVKM. CDR3 DNA: TGTGCCGGAAAAATGACGGAGCCCTACGAGCAGTACTTC. This translates into CAGKMTEPYEQYF.

In this sample, this clone turned up once. The chain carries TRBV10-3 and TRBJ1-6; D call uncertain. From germline, CDR1 is ENHRY and CDR2 SYGVKD. The V end was cut by 8 bases, the J end by 5 bases, with 13 bases between. CDR3 length equals 14 residues. The CDR3 here is CAIRREGDNSPLHF. CDR3 coding DNA: TGTGCCATCCGGAGGGAGGGAGATAATTCACCCCTCCACTTT.

V gene TRBV13 combines with J gene TRBJ1-6, with 9 bases identical to TRBD1. CDR3 length: 13 residues. After removal of 6 bases from V and 7 bases from J, the junction contained 1 base not matched to a gene. Germline lookup yields CDR1 PRHDT and CDR2 FYEKMQ (reference sequence). CDR3 coding DNA: TGTGCCAGCAGGACAGGGGGAAATTCACCCCTCCACTTT. As protein: CASRTGGNSPLHF.

The V gene is TRBV11-2, the J gene TRBJ1-6, with TRBD1 matching 8 bases. V lost 1 base to trimming and J lost 13 bases; unmatched junction nucleotides: 15. CDR3 length: 17 residues. Germline assignment: CDR1 SGHAT and CDR2 FQNNGV. The CDR3 protein is CASSLVAGGANLTPLHF. DNA of the CDR3: TGTGCCAGCAGCTTAGTAGCAGGGGGCGCGAATTTGACGCCCCTCCACTTT.

V is TRBV4-3 and J is TRBJ1-4; 12 bases line up with TRBD1. This CDR3 has 16 amino acids. The V segment lost 2 bases and the J segment 8 bases; nucleotides outside the gene matches: 6. Germline loops: CDR1 LGHNA, CDR2 YSLEER. In DNA, the CDR3 is TGCGCCAGCAGCCAAATACCGGGACAGGGGGCCGAAAAACTGTTTTTT. Protein sequence: CASSQIPGQGAEKLFF.

This clone was recorded a few times. This chain uses TRBV30 with TRBJ2-3; 10 bases agree with TRBD2. The CDR3 contains 17 residues. Germline CDR1 and CDR2: GTSNPN and SVGIG (reference sequence). Trimming took 3 bases from V and 1 from J; bases not matched to a gene: 10. The CDR3 nucleotides read TGTGCCTGGAGGTCCCCCGGACTAGCGGCCGGCACAGATACGCAGTATTTT. Translation: CAWRSPGLAAGTDTQYF.

The chain has TRBV6-5 and TRBJ2-1; D might be TRBD2 (5 bases). V was pared by 2 bases and J by 2 bases, with 13 bases between. Germline V gives CDR1 MNHEY, CDR2 SVGAGI. The CDR3 covers 16 residues. CDR3: CASSYAGSGTYNEQFF. The CDR3 DNA sequence: TGTGCCAGCAGTTACGCAGGATCGGGGACCTACAATGAGCAGTTCTTC.

This chain joins TRBV9 and TRBJ2-5; D is uncertain. Between the trimmed V and J ends, which lost 4 bases and 5 bases, there was a span of 18 bases. Per germline, CDR1 SGDLS and CDR2 YYNGEE. This CDR3 contains 15 residues. CDR3 DNA sequence: TGTGCCAGCAGCCCCACCCCGGGCCCCGGGGAGACCCAGTACTTC. Protein product: CASSPTPGPGETQYF.

This clone qualifies as medium-sized. Other DNA sequences within the sample encode an identical CDR3. The chain employs TRBV10-3 and TRBJ1-5; 8 nucleotides match TRBD1. The CDR3 runs to 14 residues. Trimming removed 9 bases from V and 3 bases from J; junction bases left unmatched: 7. CDR1 and CDR2 (germline): ENHRY, SYGVKD. CDR3 DNA: TGTGCCATTTCGACAGGGGATCCCAATCAGCCCCAGCATTTT. Its protein is CAISTGDPNQPQHF.

The table lists this clone with a few counts. J is TRBJ1-3 and V is TRBV27; D uncertain. Germline CDR1 MNHEY, CDR2 SMNVEV (reference sequence). The CDR3 loop spans 14 amino acids. Trimming took off 3 bases at V and 0 bases at J, with 6 bases between the two ends. As DNA, the CDR3 is TGTGCCAGCAGTTTTGGGAGCTCTGGAAACACCATATATTTT. Amino acids: CASSFGSSGNTIYF.

The V and J genes are TRBV7-6 and TRBJ2-1; no reliable D call. Looked up from germline, CDR1 is SGHVS and CDR2 is FNYEAQ. The V end was cut by 4 bases, the J end by 0 bases, with 10 bases between. This CDR3 is built from 15 residues. CDR3 coding DNA: TGTGCCAGCAGCTCCGTCGAGTTCTCCTACAATGAGCAGTTCTTC. Its protein is CASSSVEFSYNEQFF.

This chain uses TRBV6-5 with TRBJ2-4; the D is unclear. CDR1 is MNHEY and CDR2 is SVGAGI in the germline V gene. This CDR3 comprises 13 residues. V gave up 4 bases and J gave up 7 bases, with 11 bases separating them. CDR3 loop: CASSFLGANIQYF. The CDR3 DNA follows: TGTGCCAGCAGTTTTCTGGGCGCGAACATTCAGTACTTC.

This chain uses TRBV28 with TRBJ2-3; 10 nucleotides line up with TRBD2. The CDR3 consists of 16 residues. J was trimmed by 5 bases and V by 7 bases; bases with no gene match: 12. Germline CDR1 is MDHEN and CDR2 is SYDVKM. The CDR3 loop reads CASTGAGGPEGDTQYF. Here the CDR3 DNA reads TGTGCCAGCACGGGAGCGGGAGGGCCCGAGGGAGATACGCAGTATTTT.

The chain carries TRBV6-5 and TRBJ1-1, with D perhaps TRBD1 (5 bases). Per the germline V gene, CDR1 is MNHEY and CDR2 is SVGAGI. Trimming took off 3 bases at V and 11 bases at J, with 13 bases between the two ends. The CDR3 loop spans 12 amino acids. The CDR3 is CASSYMGETAFF. The CDR3 DNA follows: TGTGCCAGCAGTTATATGGGGGAGACGGCTTTCTTT.

The table lists this clone with a count of one. The rearrangement joins TRBV14 to TRBJ2-7, with TRBD2 as a possible D gene (7 bases). The CDR3 length is 15 residues. The V end was cut by 5 bases, the J end by 2 bases, with 16 bases between. Germline V gives CDR1 SGHDN, CDR2 FVKESK. The CDR3 spells CASSLGGTNTYEQYF. As DNA, the CDR3 is TGTGCCAGCAGCTTAGGGGGGACTAACACCTACGAGCAGTACTTC.

The J gene is TRBJ2-7, the V gene TRBV14, with 7 positions matching TRBD1. V lost 3 bases to trimming and J lost 3 bases; unmatched junction nucleotides: 5. Germline CDR1 and CDR2: SGHDN and FVKESK. The CDR3 loop spans 14 amino acids. CDR3 in amino acids: CASSQQDRYYEQYF. The CDR3 region has the DNA TGTGCCAGCAGCCAGCAGGACAGGTACTACGAGCAGTACTTC.

The J gene is TRBJ2-6, the V gene TRBV5-1, with 8 bases fitting TRBD1. CDR3 length: 17 residues. Germline trimming cut 3 bases from V and 0 bases from J; bases unmatched to any gene: 5. Germline V gene data show CDR1 as SGHRS and CDR2 as YFSETQ. The CDR3 DNA follows: TGCGCCAGCAGCTCGAACGACAGGGGCTCTGGGGCCAACGTCCTGACTTTC. Amino acid sequence: CASSSNDRGSGANVLTF.